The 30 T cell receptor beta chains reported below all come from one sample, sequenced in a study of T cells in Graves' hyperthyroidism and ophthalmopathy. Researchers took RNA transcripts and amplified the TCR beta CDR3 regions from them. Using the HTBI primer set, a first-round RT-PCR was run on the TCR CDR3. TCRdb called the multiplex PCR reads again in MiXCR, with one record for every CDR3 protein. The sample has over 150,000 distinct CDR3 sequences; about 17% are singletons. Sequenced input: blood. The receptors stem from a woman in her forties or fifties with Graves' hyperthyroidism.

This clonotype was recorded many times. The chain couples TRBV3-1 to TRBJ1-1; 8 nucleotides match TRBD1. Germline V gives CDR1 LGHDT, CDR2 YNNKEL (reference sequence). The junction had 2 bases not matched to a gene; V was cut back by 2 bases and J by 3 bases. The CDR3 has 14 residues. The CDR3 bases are TGTGCCAGCAGCCAATCGACAGGGGACACTGAAGCTTTCTTT. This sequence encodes CASSQSTGDTEAFF.

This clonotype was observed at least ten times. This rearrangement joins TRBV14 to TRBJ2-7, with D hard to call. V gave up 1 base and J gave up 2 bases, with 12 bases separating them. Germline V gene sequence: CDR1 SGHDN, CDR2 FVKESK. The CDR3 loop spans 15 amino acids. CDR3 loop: CASSQGGTTAYEQYF. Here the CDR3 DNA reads TGTGCCAGCAGCCAAGGCGGAACGACCGCCTACGAGCAGTACTTC. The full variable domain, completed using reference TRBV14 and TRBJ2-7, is EAGVTQFPSHSVIEKGQTVTLRCDPISGHDNLYWYRRVMGKEIKFLLHFVKESKQDESGMPNNRFLAERTGGTYSTLKVQPAELEDSGVYFCASSQGGTTAYEQYFGPGTRLTVT.

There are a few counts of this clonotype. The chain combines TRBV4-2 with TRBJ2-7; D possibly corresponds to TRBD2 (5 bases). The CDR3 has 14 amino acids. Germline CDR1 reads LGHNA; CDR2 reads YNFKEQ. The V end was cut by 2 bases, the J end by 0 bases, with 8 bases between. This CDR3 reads CASSQRADSYEQYF. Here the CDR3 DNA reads TGTGCCAGCAGCCAACGAGCGGACTCCTACGAGCAGTACTTC.

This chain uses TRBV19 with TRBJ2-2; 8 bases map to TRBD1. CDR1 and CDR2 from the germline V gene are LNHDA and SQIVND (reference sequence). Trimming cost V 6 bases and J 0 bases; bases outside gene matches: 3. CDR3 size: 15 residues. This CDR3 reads CASRLQGANTGELFF. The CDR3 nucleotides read TGTGCCAGTAGATTACAGGGGGCGAACACCGGGGAGCTGTTTTTT.

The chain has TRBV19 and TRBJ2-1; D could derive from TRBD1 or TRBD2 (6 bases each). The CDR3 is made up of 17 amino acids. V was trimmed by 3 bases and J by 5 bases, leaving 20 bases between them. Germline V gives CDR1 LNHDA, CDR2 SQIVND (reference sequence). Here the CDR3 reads CASSIRGPKVNNNEQFF. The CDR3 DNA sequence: TGTGCCAGTAGTATCCGGGGGCCTAAGGTGAACAACAATGAGCAGTTCTTC.

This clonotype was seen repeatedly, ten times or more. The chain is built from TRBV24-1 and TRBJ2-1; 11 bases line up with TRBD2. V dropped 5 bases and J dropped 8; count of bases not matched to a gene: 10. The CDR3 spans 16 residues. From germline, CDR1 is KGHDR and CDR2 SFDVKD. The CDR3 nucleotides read TGTGCCACCAGTGGTAGTAGCGGGAGGGCCGAGGATGAGCAGTTCTTC. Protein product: CATSGSSGRAEDEQFF.

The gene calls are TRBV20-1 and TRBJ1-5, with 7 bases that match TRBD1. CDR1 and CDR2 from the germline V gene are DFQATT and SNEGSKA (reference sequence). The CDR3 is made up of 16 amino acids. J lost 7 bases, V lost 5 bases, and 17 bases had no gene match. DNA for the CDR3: TGCAGTGCTCGTGTGATAGGGGGCGGGAATGGCCAGCCCCAGCATTTT. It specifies CSARVIGGGNGQPQHF.

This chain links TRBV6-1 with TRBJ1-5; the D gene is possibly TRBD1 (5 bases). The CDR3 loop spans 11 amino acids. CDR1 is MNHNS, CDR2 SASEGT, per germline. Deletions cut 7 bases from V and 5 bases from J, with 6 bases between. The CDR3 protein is CASTQDQPQHF. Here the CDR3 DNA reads TGTGCCAGCACACAGGATCAGCCCCAGCATTTT.

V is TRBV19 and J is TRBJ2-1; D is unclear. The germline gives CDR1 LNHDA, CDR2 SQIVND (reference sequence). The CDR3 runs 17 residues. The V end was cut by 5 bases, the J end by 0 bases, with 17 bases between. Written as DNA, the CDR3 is TGTGCCAGTAGTCCCATGGGTACGACTTTCTCCTACAATGAGCAGTTCTTC. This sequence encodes CASSPMGTTFSYNEQFF.

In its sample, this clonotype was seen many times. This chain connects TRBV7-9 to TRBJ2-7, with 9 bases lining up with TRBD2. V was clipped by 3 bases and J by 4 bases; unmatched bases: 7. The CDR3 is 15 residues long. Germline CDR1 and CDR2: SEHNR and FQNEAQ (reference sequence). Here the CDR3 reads CASSFQREVGYEQYF. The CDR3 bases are TGTGCCAGCAGCTTTCAGCGGGAGGTTGGGTACGAGCAGTACTTC.

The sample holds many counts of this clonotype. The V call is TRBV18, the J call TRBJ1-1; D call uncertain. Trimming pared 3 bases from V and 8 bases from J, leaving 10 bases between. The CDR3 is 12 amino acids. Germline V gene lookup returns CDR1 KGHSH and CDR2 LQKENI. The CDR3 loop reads CASSPPVREAFF. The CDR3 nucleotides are TGTGCCAGCTCACCGCCCGTTCGGGAAGCTTTCTTT.

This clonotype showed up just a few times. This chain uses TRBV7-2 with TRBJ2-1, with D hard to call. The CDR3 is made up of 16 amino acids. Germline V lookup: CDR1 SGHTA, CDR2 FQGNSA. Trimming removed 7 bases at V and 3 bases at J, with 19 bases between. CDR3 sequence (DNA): TGTGCCAGCACCATTTTGGAAGGGCCTAGCTACAATGAGCAGTTCTTC. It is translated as CASTILEGPSYNEQFF.

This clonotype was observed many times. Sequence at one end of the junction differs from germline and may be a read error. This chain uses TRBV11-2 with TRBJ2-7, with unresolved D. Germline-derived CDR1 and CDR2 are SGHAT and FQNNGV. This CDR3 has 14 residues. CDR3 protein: CTSSFSEWAYEQYF. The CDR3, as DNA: TGTACCAGCAGCTTCTCGGAATGGGCCTACGAGCAGTACTTC.

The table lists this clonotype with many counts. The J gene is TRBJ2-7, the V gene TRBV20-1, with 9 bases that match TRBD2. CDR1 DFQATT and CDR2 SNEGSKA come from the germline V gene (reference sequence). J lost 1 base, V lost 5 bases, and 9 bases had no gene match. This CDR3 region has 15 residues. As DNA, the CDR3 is TGCAGTGCTCCTCCGGCGGGAGGGAGGTCCTACGAGCAGTACTTC. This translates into CSAPPAGGRSYEQYF.

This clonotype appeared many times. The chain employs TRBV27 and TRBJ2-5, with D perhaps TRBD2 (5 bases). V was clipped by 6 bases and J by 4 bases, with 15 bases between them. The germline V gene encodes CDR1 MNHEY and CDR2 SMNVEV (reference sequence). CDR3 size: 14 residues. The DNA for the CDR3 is TGTGCCAGCAGCAGATCGACCGGAGGAGAGACCCAGTACTTC. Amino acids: CASSRSTGGETQYF.

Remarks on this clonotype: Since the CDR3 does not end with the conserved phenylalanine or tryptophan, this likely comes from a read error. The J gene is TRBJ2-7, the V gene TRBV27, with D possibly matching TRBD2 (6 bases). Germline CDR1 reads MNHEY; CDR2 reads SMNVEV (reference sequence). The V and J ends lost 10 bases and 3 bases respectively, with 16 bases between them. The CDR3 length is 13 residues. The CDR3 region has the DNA TGTGCCACCGGACTAAGTGCTTTCTACGAGCAGTACCTC. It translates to CATGLSAFYEQYL.

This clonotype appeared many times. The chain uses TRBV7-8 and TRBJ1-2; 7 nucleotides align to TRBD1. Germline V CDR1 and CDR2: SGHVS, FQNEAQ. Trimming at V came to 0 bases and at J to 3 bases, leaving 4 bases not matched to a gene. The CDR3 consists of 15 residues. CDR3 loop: CASSLARDSYYGYTF. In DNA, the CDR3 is TGTGCCAGCAGCTTAGCGAGGGACAGTTACTATGGCTACACCTTC. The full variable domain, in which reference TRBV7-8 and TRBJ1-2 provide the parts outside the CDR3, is GAGVSQSPRYKVAKRGQDVALRCDPISGHVSLFWYQQALGQGPEFLTYFQNEAQLDKSGLPSDRFFAERPEGSVSTLKIQRTQQEDSAVYLCASSLARDSYYGYTFGSGTRLTVV.

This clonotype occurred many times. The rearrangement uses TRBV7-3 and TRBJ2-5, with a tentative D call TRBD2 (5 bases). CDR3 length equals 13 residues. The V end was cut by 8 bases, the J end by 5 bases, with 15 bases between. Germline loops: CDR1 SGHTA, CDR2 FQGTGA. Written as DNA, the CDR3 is TGTGCCAGCTCACTAGGACCCCAGGAGACCCAGTACTTC. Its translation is CASSLGPQETQYF.

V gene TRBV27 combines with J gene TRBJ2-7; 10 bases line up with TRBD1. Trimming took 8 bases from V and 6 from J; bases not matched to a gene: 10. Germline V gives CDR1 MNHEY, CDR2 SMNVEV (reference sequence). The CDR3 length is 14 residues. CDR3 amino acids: CASFTRDRGPEQYF. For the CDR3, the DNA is TGTGCCAGCTTTACCCGGGACAGGGGACCCGAGCAGTACTTC.

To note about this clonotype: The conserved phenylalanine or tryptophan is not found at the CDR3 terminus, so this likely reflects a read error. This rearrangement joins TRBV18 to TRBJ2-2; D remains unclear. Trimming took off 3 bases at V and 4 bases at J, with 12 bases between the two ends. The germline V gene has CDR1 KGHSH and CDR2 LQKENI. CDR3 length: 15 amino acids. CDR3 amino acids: CASSPASGRTGELFS. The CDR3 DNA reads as TGTGCCAGCTCACCCGCATCAGGTCGCACCGGGGAGCTGTTTTCT.

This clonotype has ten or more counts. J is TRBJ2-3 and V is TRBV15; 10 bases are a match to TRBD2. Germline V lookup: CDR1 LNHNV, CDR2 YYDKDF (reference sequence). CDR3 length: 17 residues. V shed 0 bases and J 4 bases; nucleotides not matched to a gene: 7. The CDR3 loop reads CATSRDLASGSADTQYF. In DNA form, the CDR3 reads TGTGCCACCAGCAGAGATTTAGCTAGCGGGAGTGCAGATACGCAGTATTTT. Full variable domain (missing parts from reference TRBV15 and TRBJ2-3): DAMVIQNPRYQVTQFGKPVTLSCSQTLNHNVMYWYQQKSSQAPKLLFHYYDKDFNNEADTPDNFQSRRPNTSFCFLDIRSPGLGDTAMYLCATSRDLASGSADTQYFGPGTRLTVL.

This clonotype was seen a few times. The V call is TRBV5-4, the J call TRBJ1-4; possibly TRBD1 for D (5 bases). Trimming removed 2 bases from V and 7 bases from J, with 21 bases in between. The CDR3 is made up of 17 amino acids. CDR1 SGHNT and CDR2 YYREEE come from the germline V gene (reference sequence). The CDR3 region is CASSFVAGNNNIEKLFF. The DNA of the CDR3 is TGTGCCAGCAGCTTCGTTGCAGGGAATAACAATATTGAAAAACTGTTTTTT.

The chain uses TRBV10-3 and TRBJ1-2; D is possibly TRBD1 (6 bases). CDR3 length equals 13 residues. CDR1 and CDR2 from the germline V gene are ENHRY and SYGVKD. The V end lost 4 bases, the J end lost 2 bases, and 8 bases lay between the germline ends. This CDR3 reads CAISVGGNYGYTF. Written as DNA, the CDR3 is TGTGCCATCAGTGTGGGGGGCAACTATGGCTACACCTTC.

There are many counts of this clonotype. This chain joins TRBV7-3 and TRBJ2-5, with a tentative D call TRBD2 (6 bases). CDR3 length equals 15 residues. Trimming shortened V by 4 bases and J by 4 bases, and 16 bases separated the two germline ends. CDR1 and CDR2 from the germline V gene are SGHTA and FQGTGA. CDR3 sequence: CASSSTGLPGETQYF. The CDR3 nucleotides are TGTGCCAGCAGCTCCACGGGACTCCCGGGAGAGACCCAGTACTTC.

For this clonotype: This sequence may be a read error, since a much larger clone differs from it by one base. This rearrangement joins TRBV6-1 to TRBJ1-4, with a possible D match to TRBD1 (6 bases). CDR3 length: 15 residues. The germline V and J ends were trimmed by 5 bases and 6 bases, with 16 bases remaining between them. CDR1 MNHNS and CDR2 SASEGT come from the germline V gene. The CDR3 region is CASSLKWNRDEKLFF. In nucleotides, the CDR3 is TGTGCCAGCAGTCTCAAATGGAACAGGGATGAAAAACTGTTTTTT.

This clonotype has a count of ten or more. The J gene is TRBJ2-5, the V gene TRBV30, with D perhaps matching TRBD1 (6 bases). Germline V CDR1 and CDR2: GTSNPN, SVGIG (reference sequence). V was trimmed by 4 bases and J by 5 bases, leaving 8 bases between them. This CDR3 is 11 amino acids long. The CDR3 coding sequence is TGTGCCTGGACTAGGGGGGAGACCCAGTACTTC. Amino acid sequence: CAWTRGETQYF. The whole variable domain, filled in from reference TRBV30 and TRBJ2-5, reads SQTIHQWPATLVQPVGSPLSLECTVEGTSNPNLYWYRQAAGRGLQLLFYSVGIGQISSEVPQNLSASRPQDRQFILSSKKLLLSDSGFYLCAWTRGETQYFGPGTRLLVL.

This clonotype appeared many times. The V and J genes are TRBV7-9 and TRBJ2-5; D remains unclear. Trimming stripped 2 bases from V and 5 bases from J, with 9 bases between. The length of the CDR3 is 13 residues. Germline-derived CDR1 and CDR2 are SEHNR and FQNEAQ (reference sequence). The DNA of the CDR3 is TGTGCCAGCAGCTTACAGGCCCAGGAGACCCAGTACTTC. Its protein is CASSLQAQETQYF.

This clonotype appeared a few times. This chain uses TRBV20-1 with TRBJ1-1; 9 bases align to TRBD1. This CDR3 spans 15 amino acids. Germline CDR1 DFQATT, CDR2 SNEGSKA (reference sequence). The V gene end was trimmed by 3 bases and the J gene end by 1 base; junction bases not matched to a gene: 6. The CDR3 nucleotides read TGCAGTGCTAGTGGGACAGGGTCTAAGAACACTGAAGCTTTCTTT. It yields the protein CSASGTGSKNTEAFF.

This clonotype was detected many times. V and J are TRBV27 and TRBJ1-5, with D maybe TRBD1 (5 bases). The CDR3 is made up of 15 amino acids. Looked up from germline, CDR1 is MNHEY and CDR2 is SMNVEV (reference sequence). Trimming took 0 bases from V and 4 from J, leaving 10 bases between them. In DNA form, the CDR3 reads TGTGCCAGCAGTTTATCGAGCGGGGGAAATCAGCCCCAGCATTTT. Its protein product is CASSLSSGGNQPQHF.

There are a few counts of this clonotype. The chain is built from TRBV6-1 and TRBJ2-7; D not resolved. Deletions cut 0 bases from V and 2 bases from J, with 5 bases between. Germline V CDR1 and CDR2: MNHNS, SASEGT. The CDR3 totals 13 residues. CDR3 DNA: TGTGCCAGCAGTGAAGCGGGGACCTACGAGCAGTACTTC. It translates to CASSEAGTYEQYF.